The entry that follows covers one T cell receptor (beta chain) sequence. The source of the sample is a study of blood T cell repertoires in COVID-19. Trimming shortened V by 1 base and J by 0 bases, and 8 bases separated the two germline ends. The CDR3 is made up of 15 amino acids. CDR1 is MNHEY and CDR2 is SMNVEV in the germline V gene (reference sequence). TCRdb's table, derived via immunoSEQ multiplex PCR, lists solely in-frame clones and lacks some. This sample has tens of thousands of clones, with roughly 80% found just once. V and J are TRBV27 and TRBJ2-3; D might be TRBD1 (6 bases). Specimen: peripheral blood. The receptor was isolated from a human donor in a cohort sampled during active COVID-19. DNA of the CDR3: TGTGCCAGCAGTTTATGGACAGTTAGCACAGATACGCAGTATTTT. Residues: CASSLWTVSTDTQYF.